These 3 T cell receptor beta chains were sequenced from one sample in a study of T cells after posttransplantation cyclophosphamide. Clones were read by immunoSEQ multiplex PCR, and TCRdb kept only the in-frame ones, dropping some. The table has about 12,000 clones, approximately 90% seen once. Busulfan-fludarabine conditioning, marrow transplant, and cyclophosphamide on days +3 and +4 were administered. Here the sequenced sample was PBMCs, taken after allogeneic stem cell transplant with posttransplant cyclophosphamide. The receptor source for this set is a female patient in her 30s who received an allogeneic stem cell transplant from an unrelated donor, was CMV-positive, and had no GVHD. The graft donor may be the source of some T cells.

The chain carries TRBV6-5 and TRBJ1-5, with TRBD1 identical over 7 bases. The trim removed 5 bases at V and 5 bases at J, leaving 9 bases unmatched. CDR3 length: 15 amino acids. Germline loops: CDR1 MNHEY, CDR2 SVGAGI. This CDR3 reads CASSKIQGMDQPQHF. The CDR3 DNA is TGTGCCAGCAGTAAAATACAGGGGATGGATCAGCCCCAGCATTTT.

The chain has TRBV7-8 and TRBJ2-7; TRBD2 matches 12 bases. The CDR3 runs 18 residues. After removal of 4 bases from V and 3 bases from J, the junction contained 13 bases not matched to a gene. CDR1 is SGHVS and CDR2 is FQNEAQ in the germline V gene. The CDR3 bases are TGTGCCAGCAGCTACCAGGGGCGACTAGCGGGAGCGGGCTACGAGCAGTACTTC. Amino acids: CASSYQGRLAGAGYEQYF.

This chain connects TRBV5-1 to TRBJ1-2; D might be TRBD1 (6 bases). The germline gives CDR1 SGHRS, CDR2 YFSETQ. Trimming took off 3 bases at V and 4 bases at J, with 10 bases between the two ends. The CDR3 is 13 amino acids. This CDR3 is CASSSGQRYGYTF. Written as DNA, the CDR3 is TGCGCCAGCAGCTCCGGACAGCGCTATGGCTACACCTTC.